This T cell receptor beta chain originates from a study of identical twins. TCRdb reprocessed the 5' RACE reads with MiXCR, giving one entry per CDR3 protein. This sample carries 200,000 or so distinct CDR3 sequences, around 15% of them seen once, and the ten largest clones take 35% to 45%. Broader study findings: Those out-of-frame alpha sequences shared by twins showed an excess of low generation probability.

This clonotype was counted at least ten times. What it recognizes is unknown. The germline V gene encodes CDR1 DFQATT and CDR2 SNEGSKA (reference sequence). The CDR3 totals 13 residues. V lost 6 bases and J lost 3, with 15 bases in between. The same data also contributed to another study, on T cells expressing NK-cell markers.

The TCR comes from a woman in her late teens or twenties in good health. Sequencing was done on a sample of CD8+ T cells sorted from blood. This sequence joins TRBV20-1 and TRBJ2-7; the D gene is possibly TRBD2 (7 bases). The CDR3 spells CSAKGEGDYEQYF. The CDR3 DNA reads TGCAGTGCCAAGGGGGAGGGGGACTACGAGCAGTACTTC.